This T cell receptor beta chain was documented in a study of T cells in Graves' hyperthyroidism and ophthalmopathy. The source material, RNA transcripts, was used to amplify TCR beta CDR3 regions. With the HTBI primer set, the TCR CDR3 went through a first round of RT-PCR. MiXCR, run by TCRdb on the multiplex PCR reads, gives a single entry per CDR3 protein. The sample has hundreds of thousands of distinct CDR3 sequences, about 15% seen once. The CDR3 runs 13 residues. Germline V CDR1 and CDR2: MNHEY, SMNVEV (reference sequence). This clonotype was detected a few times. This TCR was sampled from a woman between 18 and 29 years old with Graves' hyperthyroidism. This chain joins TRBV27 and TRBJ1-1; D ambiguous. Sequencing input: blood. The CDR3 region is CAESRHQNTEAFF. In nucleotides, the CDR3 is TGTGCAGAAAGCCGTCACCAGAACACTGAAGCTTTCTTT.